Listed below are T cell receptor beta chains from one sample, sequenced in a study of molecular identifiers for immune sequencing clone quantification. TCRdb itself ran the PCR reads through MiXCR, one entry per CDR3 protein. The sample includes under 100,000 distinct CDR3 sequences, about 23% of them seen just once. The sequenced material came from naive CD8+ T cells from blood, with Jurkat cell RNA spiked in. The receptors shown here come from a human donor in good health. Some libraries in this study had Jurkat cell RNA spiked in. The CDR3 runs from the conserved cysteine through the conserved F or W. The D gene is left open where the match is weak. Clone size appears in some rows only: once, few, many, or a class for an expanded clone.

TRBD1	TRBV7-2	many	13	TRBJ1-5	CASSFARGQPQHF	TGTGCCAGCAGCTTCGCCAGGGGGCAGCCCCAGCATTTT
-	TRBV4-2	many	14	TRBJ2-7	CASSQEGSSYEQYF	TGTGCCAGCAGCCAGGAAGGGTCCTCCTACGAGCAGTACTTC
-	TRBV9	many	14	TRBJ2-7	CASSVGSNSYEQYF	TGTGCCAGCAGCGTAGGGTCTAACTCCTACGAGCAGTACTTC
-	TRBV30	-	13	TRBJ2-1	CAWSPWPYNEQFF	TGTGCCTGGAGTCCATGGCCCTACAATGAGCAGTTCTTC
-	TRBV15	-	15	TRBJ1-5	CATSSEVSRDPPPHF	TGTGCCACCAGCAGTGAAGTTTCGCGCGATCCGCCCCCGCATTTT
-	TRBV29-1	-	12	TRBJ2-1	CSPGAHKNEQFF	TGCTCCCCGGGGGCGCACAAAAATGAGCAGTTCTTC
-	TRBV27	few	14	TRBJ2-1	CASSSSWVNNEQFF	TGTGCCAGCAGTTCGAGCTGGGTTAACAATGAGCAGTTCTTC
-	TRBV7-6	many	14	TRBJ2-7	CASSLEAAWYEQYF	TGTGCCAGCAGCTTAGAGGCGGCTTGGTACGAGCAGTACTTC
-	TRBV2	many	13	TRBJ2-7	CASTDSLSYEQYF	TGTGCCAGTACCGACAGCCTGTCCTACGAGCAGTACTTC
-	TRBV7-9	-	12	TRBJ2-7	CASSLLHYEQYF	TGTGCCAGCAGCTTACTCCACTACGAGCAGTACTTC
-	TRBV5-6	many	11	TRBJ2-7	CASSLVAEQYF	TGTGCCAGCAGCTTGGTAGCCGAGCAGTACTTC
-	TRBV3-1	-	11	TRBJ2-2	CASSGKGELFF	TGTGCCAGCAGCGGGAAGGGGGAGCTGTTTTTT
-	TRBV19	-	13	TRBJ2-2	CAIKQDQRGELFF	TGTGCCATAAAACAGGACCAACGCGGGGAGCTGTTTTTT
-	TRBV14	many	15	TRBJ2-2	CASSPSLGLAGELFF	TGTGCCAGCAGCCCATCTTTGGGTCTCGCCGGGGAGCTGTTTTTT
-	TRBV4-1	-	14	TRBJ2-7	CASSPKGGAYEQYF	TGCGCCAGCAGCCCCAAGGGCGGGGCCTACGAGCAGTACTTC
-	TRBV30	-	16	TRBJ1-1	CAWSYSRADKNTEAFF	TGTGCCTGGAGTTATTCCAGGGCTGATAAGAACACTGAAGCTTTCTTT
TRBD2	TRBV29-1	many	12	TRBJ2-7	CSVRLAGGEQYF	TGCAGCGTGCGACTAGCGGGAGGCGAGCAGTACTTC
-	TRBV4-1	few	15	TRBJ1-5	CASSQERYSNQPQHF	TGCGCCAGCAGCCAAGAAAGGTACAGCAATCAGCCCCAGCATTTT
TRBD2	TRBV27	many	15	TRBJ2-7	CASSPQSGGWYEQYF	TGTGCCAGCAGTCCCCAGTCGGGAGGATGGTACGAGCAGTACTTC
-	TRBV4-3	-	14	TRBJ1-1	CASSQDRGGPDAFF	TGCGCCAGCAGCCAGGACCGGGGGGGGCCTGACGCTTTCTTT
-	TRBV28	many	15	TRBJ2-7	CASSLGLVRGYEQYF	TGTGCCAGCAGTTTAGGGCTCGTCCGGGGGTACGAGCAGTACTTC
-	TRBV7-6	-	13	TRBJ2-1	CASSQSGDNEQFF	TGTGCCAGCAGCCAATCTGGGGACAATGAGCAGTTCTTC
TRBD1	TRBV6-6	few	17	TRBJ2-6	CATKTGVLGGGANVLTF	TGTGCCACAAAAACAGGGGTACTTGGGGGTGGGGCCAACGTCCTGACTTTC
-	TRBV6-1	many	14	TRBJ2-6	CASSEIRGANVLTF	TGTGCCAGCAGTGAGATTCGTGGGGCCAACGTCCTGACTTTC
TRBD2	TRBV19	-	14	TRBJ2-3	CATTSGMGTDTQYF	TGTGCCACAACTAGCGGGATGGGGACAGATACGCAGTATTTT
TRBD2	TRBV7-8	-	17	TRBJ2-3	CASSLLESGGFTDTQYF	TGTGCCAGCAGCTTATTAGAGAGCGGGGGTTTCACAGATACGCAGTATTTT
-	TRBV20-1	many	12	TRBJ2-3	CSATGFTDTQYF	TGCAGTGCGACCGGTTTCACAGATACGCAGTATTTT
TRBD2	TRBV19	-	15	TRBJ2-3	CASMPLASGTATQYF	TGTGCCAGTATGCCCTTGGCTAGCGGCACAGCTACGCAGTATTTT
-	TRBV4-1	-	15	TRBJ1-6	CASSQGAQVLSPLHF	TGCGCCAGCAGCCAAGGCGCCCAGGTTCTTTCACCCCTCCACTTT
-	TRBV12-3/TRBV12-4	few	12	TRBJ2-7	CAGSFGRHEQYF	TGTGCCGGCAGCTTCGGACGCCACGAGCAGTACTTC
-	TRBV3-1	-	19	TRBJ1-1	CASSQDKLRTDARIGEAFF	TGTGCCAGCAGCCAAGATAAATTACGGACGGATGCGCGTATAGGGGAAGCTTTCTTT
-	TRBV5-6	many	15	TRBJ2-5	CASSSSQELQETQYF	TGTGCCAGCAGCTCCTCGCAAGAGCTCCAAGAGACCCAGTACTTC
-	TRBV12-3/TRBV12-4	-	15	TRBJ2-7	CVSNAGDHRSSEQYF	TGTGTCAGCAACGCCGGAGACCACCGTTCCTCCGAGCAGTACTTC
-	TRBV4-3	-	15	TRBJ1-6	CASSQDSGRGSPLHF	TGCGCCAGCAGCCAAGATTCTGGCAGGGGTTCACCCCTCCACTTT
-	TRBV4-1	few	15	TRBJ2-7	CASSQVKGLENEQYF	TGCGCCAGCAGCCAAGTAAAGGGGCTCGAGAACGAGCAGTACTTC
-	TRBV6-1	many	15	TRBJ2-2	CASSDEGYNTGELFF	TGTGCCAGCAGTGATGAGGGCTACAACACCGGGGAGCTGTTTTTT
TRBD1	TRBV7-9	few	13	TRBJ2-7	CASSSGQFYEQYF	TGTGCCAGCAGCTCGGGACAGTTCTACGAGCAGTACTTC
TRBD1	TRBV13	many	17	TRBJ1-1	CASSPAGGRGMNTEAFF	TGTGCCAGCAGCCCCGCCGGGGGCAGGGGGATGAACACTGAAGCTTTCTTT
TRBD2	TRBV7-8	many	18	TRBJ2-3	CASSLVPKTSLGTDTQYF	TGTGCCAGCAGCTTAGTACCGAAGACTAGCCTCGGCACAGATACGCAGTATTTT
-	TRBV12-3/TRBV12-4	few	18	TRBJ2-6	CASSFTRILSVEANVLTF	TGTGCCAGCAGTTTTACCAGGATACTATCCGTGGAGGCCAACGTCCTGACTTTC
-	TRBV9	few	15	TRBJ1-1	CASSLGGDMNTEAFF	TGTGCCAGCAGCCTCGGGGGAGACATGAACACTGAAGCTTTCTTT
-	TRBV7-9	-	12	TRBJ2-7	CASSKQGNEQYF	TGTGCCAGCAGCAAACAGGGAAACGAGCAGTACTTC
TRBD1	TRBV27	many	15	TRBJ2-7	CASRPLDRGPLEQYF	TGTGCCAGCAGGCCCCTCGACAGGGGTCCTTTGGAGCAGTACTTC
-	TRBV7-9	many	15	TRBJ2-3	CASSLVQGSTDTQYF	TGTGCCAGCAGCTTAGTACAGGGAAGCACAGATACGCAGTATTTT
-	TRBV6-2/TRBV6-3	-	15	TRBJ1-5	CASSYSPGGNQPQHF	TGTGCCAGCAGTTACTCGCCAGGGGGCAATCAGCCCCAGCATTTT
-	TRBV5-4	-	12	TRBJ2-5	CASSSGEETQYF	TGTGCCAGCAGCTCCGGGGAGGAGACCCAGTACTTC
TRBD2	TRBV6-5	many	14	TRBJ2-7	CASSLAGGLYEQYF	TGTGCCAGCAGTTTGGCGGGGGGGCTCTACGAGCAGTACTTC
TRBD1	TRBV20-1	-	15	TRBJ2-7	CSARDTGGAGYEQYF	TGCAGTGCTAGAGATACAGGGGGCGCAGGGTACGAGCAGTACTTC
TRBD2	TRBV20-1	few	14	TRBJ2-7	CSASDGGSPYEQYF	TGCAGTGCAAGCGACGGGGGGTCCCCTTACGAGCAGTACTTC
-	TRBV12-3/TRBV12-4	many	12	TRBJ2-3	CASSPVTDTQYF	TGTGCCAGCAGTCCAGTAACAGATACGCAGTATTTT
-	TRBV10-2	-	17	TRBJ2-2	CASRDSFDTGNTGELFF	TGCGCCAGCAGGGACTCATTCGACACAGGGAACACCGGGGAGCTGTTTTTT
TRBD2	TRBV27	many	18	TRBJ2-3	CASSLGLAGRPSTDTQYF	TGTGCCAGCAGTTTAGGACTAGCGGGAAGACCTAGCACAGATACGCAGTATTTT